A single sample gave rise to the 29 T cell receptor beta chains below, sequenced in a study of CD8+ T cells in alopecia areata. Reverse transcription of extracted RNA yielded cDNA, which provided the sequencing template. Measured with immunoSEQ multiplex PCR; TCRdb has only the in-frame clones, and not every one. The sample has about 120,000 clones; roughly two fifths are singletons. Material: CD4+ T cells sorted from blood. The receptors were sampled from a human donor with alopecia areata.

This clone was seen more than once but under ten times. The rearrangement links TRBV30 to TRBJ2-2; no reliable D call. The CDR3 has 13 amino acids. CDR1 and CDR2 (germline): GTSNPN, SVGIG (reference sequence). The ends were cut back, 2 bases at V and 0 bases at J, with 4 bases in the middle. In DNA form, the CDR3 reads TGTGCCTGGAGTAAATCGAACACCGGGGAGCTGTTTTTT. Protein product: CAWSKSNTGELFF.

The V and J genes are TRBV5-4 and TRBJ2-1; D call uncertain. The CDR3 loop spans 15 amino acids. Germline CDR1 and CDR2: SGHNT and YYREEE (reference sequence). Trimming left V 0 bases short and J 0 bases short, with 7 bases between. The CDR3 coding sequence is TGTGCCAGCAGCTTGGACCAAGGCTCCTACAATGAGCAGTTCTTC. Protein: CASSLDQGSYNEQFF.

The V and J genes are TRBV28 and TRBJ2-1; 8 nucleotides align to TRBD2. The CDR3 has 12 amino acids. In germline, CDR1 is MDHEN, CDR2 SYDVKM. The CDR3 loop is CGSGSIHNEQFF. The CDR3 nucleotides are TGTGGGAGCGGGAGTATCCACAATGAGCAGTTCTTC.

The table lists this clone with a few counts. The J gene is TRBJ2-7, the V gene TRBV7-9; maybe TRBD1 (6 bases). V lost 4 bases and J 0 bases, leaving 13 bases between the germline ends. This CDR3 spans 15 amino acids. Germline values: CDR1 SEHNR, CDR2 FQNEAQ (reference sequence). The CDR3 here is CASSSDSFPSYEQYF. CDR3 bases: TGTGCCAGCAGCTCGGACAGTTTTCCCTCCTACGAGCAGTACTTC.

This sequence joins TRBV5-1 and TRBJ2-1, with no clear D. V was trimmed by 4 bases and J by 9 bases, leaving 17 bases between them. Germline V gives CDR1 SGHRS, CDR2 YFSETQ. This CDR3 spans 14 amino acids. The CDR3 reads CASSPLERMGEQFF. DNA of the CDR3: TGCGCCAGCAGCCCCCTGGAAAGGATGGGTGAGCAGTTCTTC.

This rearrangement joins TRBV29-1 to TRBJ2-5, with unresolved D. V was shortened by 5 bases and J by 2 bases, with 15 bases between the two germline ends. The CDR3 spans 14 residues. Germline assignment: CDR1 SQVTM and CDR2 ANQGSEA. The CDR3 bases are TGCAGCGTTCTCGAGCCTTTTCGTCAAGAGACCCAGTACTTC. This encodes CSVLEPFRQETQYF.

This clone was recorded once. The genes are TRBV30 and TRBJ1-2, with a weak D call TRBD1 (6 bases). The V end lost 3 bases, the J end lost 8 bases, and 16 bases lay between the germline ends. In germline, CDR1 is GTSNPN, CDR2 SVGIG (reference sequence). The CDR3 covers 13 residues. CDR3 residues: CAWSPGAGLGYTF. For the CDR3, the DNA is TGTGCCTGGAGCCCGGGGGCAGGCTTGGGCTACACCTTC.

The chain couples TRBV27 to TRBJ2-5; TRBD2 aligns across 11 bases. The CDR3 loop spans 19 amino acids. The ends lost 2 bases at V and 1 base at J; junction bases unmatched: 12. The germline gives CDR1 MNHEY, CDR2 SMNVEV (reference sequence). DNA of the CDR3: TGTGCCAGCAGTTTAAAGTCGTCTGGGCTAGCGGGGGGCCAAGAGACCCAGTACTTC. Its protein product is CASSLKSSGLAGGQETQYF.

V gene TRBV20-1 combines with J gene TRBJ1-2; no clear D. V was cut by 5 bases and J by 4 bases, with 8 bases left in between. Germline V lookup: CDR1 DFQATT, CDR2 SNEGSKA (reference sequence). The CDR3 extends over 11 amino acids. CDR3 DNA: TGCAGTGCTGGGCCAGGCTATGGCTACACCTTC. As protein: CSAGPGYGYTF.

A few counts support this clone. This sequence joins TRBV2 and TRBJ2-1; 7 bases fit TRBD1. Trimming cost V 6 bases and J 6 bases; bases outside gene matches: 11. The CDR3 runs to 15 residues. Germline V gene data show CDR1 as SNHLY and CDR2 as FYNNEI. The CDR3 spells CASRDLQGMGNEQFF. CDR3 coding DNA: TGTGCCAGCAGAGACCTACAGGGGATGGGCAATGAGCAGTTCTTC. Drawing the rest from reference TRBV2 and TRBJ2-1, the complete variable domain is EPEVTQTPSHQVTQMGQEVILRCVPISNHLYFYWYRQILGQKVEFLVSFYNNEISEKSEIFDDQFSVERPDGSNFTLKIRSTKLEDSAMYFCASRDLQGMGNEQFFGPGTRLTVL.

This chain joins TRBV4-1 and TRBJ2-7; D is possibly TRBD2 (6 bases). Germline CDR1 reads MGHRA; CDR2 reads YSYEKL. This CDR3 has 17 amino acids. V lost 4 bases and J lost 3, with 22 bases in between. CDR3 nucleotides: TGCGCCAGCAGCCGGAGTGGCGGGACTGGCGGGATCTACGAGCAGTACTTC. Protein: CASSRSGGTGGIYEQYF.

This clone has only a few counts. V gene TRBV11-2 combines with J gene TRBJ2-5; a weak D match, TRBD1 (6 bases). The germline V gene encodes CDR1 SGHAT and CDR2 FQNNGV. CDR3 length: 15 residues. V was clipped by 1 base and J by 5 bases, with 14 bases between them. Here the CDR3 DNA reads TGTGCCAGCAGCTTAGGAGGGGGTGGCCAGGAGACCCAGTACTTC. Translating it yields CASSLGGGGQETQYF.

V is TRBV7-2 and J is TRBJ1-2; D is undetermined. The ends were cut back, 3 bases at V and 7 bases at J, with 6 bases in the middle. CDR3 size: 11 residues. Germline values: CDR1 SGHTA, CDR2 FQGNSA. This CDR3 reads CASSLGSGYTF. DNA of the CDR3: TGTGCCAGCAGCTTGGGCTCTGGCTACACCTTC.

This clone turned up a few times. The V call is TRBV29-1, the J call TRBJ2-1, with a possible D match to TRBD1 (5 bases). CDR3 length equals 14 residues. Germline V gives CDR1 SQVTM, CDR2 ANQGSEA. V was pared by 3 bases and J by 9 bases, with 18 bases between. CDR3 sequence: CSVEVAPGLVEQFF. The CDR3 nucleotides read TGCAGCGTTGAGGTGGCCCCAGGGTTAGTTGAGCAGTTCTTC.

The rearrangement joins TRBV6-5 to TRBJ1-1; no clear D gene. Trimming shortened V by 0 bases and J by 1 base, and 12 bases separated the two germline ends. CDR1 MNHEY and CDR2 SVGAGI come from the germline V gene. The CDR3 is made up of 16 amino acids. The CDR3 is CASSYSINRWNTEAFF. For the CDR3, the DNA is TGTGCCAGCAGTTACTCGATAAACAGATGGAACACTGAAGCTTTCTTT.

This clone came up a few times. The V call is TRBV29-1, the J call TRBJ2-7; the D gene is possibly TRBD1 (5 bases). V lost 4 bases to trimming and J lost 5 bases, with 15 bases between them. CDR1 and CDR2 (germline): SQVTM, ANQGSEA. This CDR3 is built from 13 residues. The CDR3: CSVVGQGSDEQYF. The CDR3 nucleotides read TGCAGCGTTGTAGGGCAGGGCAGCGACGAGCAGTACTTC.

This clone was observed a handful of times. The CDR3 DNA reads TGCAGCGTTGAAGATAGAAGGGGACTTGAGCAGTTCTTC. It encodes CSVEDRRGLEQFF. This chain links TRBV29-1 with TRBJ2-1, with D perhaps matching TRBD2 (6 bases). Germline V CDR1 and CDR2: SQVTM, ANQGSEA. Trimming shortened V by 0 bases and J by 9 bases, and 12 bases separated the two germline ends. The CDR3 spans 13 residues.

The chain carries TRBV29-1 and TRBJ2-5; TRBD1 aligns across 9 bases. The germline gives CDR1 SQVTM, CDR2 ANQGSEA. This CDR3 comprises 13 residues. With 6 bases clipped from V and 4 bases from J, the junction kept 6 bases outside the gene matches. As DNA, the CDR3 is TGCAGCGTCGGGACAGGGTTTTTAGAGACCCAGTACTTC. Translating gives CSVGTGFLETQYF.

This clone was detected only a few times. The chain uses TRBV28 and TRBJ2-7; D may be TRBD1 (6 bases). This CDR3 spans 15 amino acids. V was trimmed by 5 bases and J by 6 bases, leaving 20 bases between them. The germline gives CDR1 MDHEN, CDR2 SYDVKM. The CDR3 reads CASSTISARGSEQYF. The CDR3 DNA sequence: TGTGCCAGCAGTACGATAAGCGCCAGGGGTAGCGAGCAGTACTTC.

The genes are TRBV29-1 and TRBJ2-1; tentative D call: TRBD1 (6 bases). The CDR3 is made up of 14 amino acids. Trimming took off 8 bases at V and 4 bases at J, with 18 bases between the two ends. CDR1 is SQVTM, CDR2 ANQGSEA, per germline. The CDR3 protein is CSIRAGTLYNEQFF. DNA of the CDR3: TGCAGCATCCGGGCTGGGACACTTTACAATGAGCAGTTCTTC.

The chain joins TRBV29-1 to TRBJ2-5; D not certain. The length of the CDR3 is 12 residues. V lost 4 bases to trimming and J lost 6 bases, with 12 bases between them. The germline V gene encodes CDR1 SQVTM and CDR2 ANQGSEA. This CDR3 reads CSVVGLWKTQYF. The DNA of the CDR3 is TGCAGCGTTGTCGGGCTTTGGAAGACCCAGTACTTC. The variable domain in full, completed from reference TRBV29-1 and TRBJ2-5, reads SAVISQKPSRDICQRGTSLTIQCQVDSQVTMMFWYRQQPGQSLTLIATANQGSEATYESGFVIDKFPISRPNLTFSTLTVSNMSPEDSSIYLCSVVGLWKTQYFGPGTRLLVL.

This sequence joins TRBV29-1 and TRBJ1-1; no clear D. CDR3 size: 13 residues. CDR1 and CDR2 (germline): SQVTM, ANQGSEA. Deletions cut 0 bases from V and 5 bases from J, with 10 bases between. The CDR3 DNA follows: TGCAGCGTTGAAGAGGTCAGCGGGACTGAAGCTTTCTTT. Amino acid sequence: CSVEEVSGTEAFF.

The rearrangement uses TRBV2 and TRBJ2-7; D is possibly TRBD1 (6 bases). In germline, CDR1 is SNHLY, CDR2 FYNNEI. Trimming removed 9 bases from V and 3 bases from J, with 15 bases in between. The CDR3 extends over 13 amino acids. The CDR3 here is CASDRDTLYEQYF. The CDR3 DNA is TGTGCCAGTGATCGGGACACCCTCTACGAGCAGTACTTC.

V and J are TRBV15 and TRBJ2-7; possible D gene TRBD1, 5 bases. CDR3 length equals 16 residues. V was trimmed by 2 bases and J by 7 bases, leaving 21 bases between them. The germline V gene has CDR1 LNHNV and CDR2 YYDKDF (reference sequence). CDR3 nucleotide sequence: TGTGCCACCAGCAGACTAGGGGAACTTCCATTAGAAGAGCAGTACTTC. This encodes CATSRLGELPLEEQYF.

This clone was counted a single time. The rearrangement joins TRBV29-1 to TRBJ2-1; D unresolved. This CDR3 comprises 13 residues. Per the germline V gene, CDR1 is SQVTM and CDR2 is ANQGSEA. V was trimmed by 4 bases and J by 0 bases, leaving 7 bases between them. In nucleotides, the CDR3 is TGCAGCGTTGTATCAGGCTCCTACAATGAGCAGTTCTTC. It translates to CSVVSGSYNEQFF.

The chain uses TRBV7-8 and TRBJ2-2; D perhaps matches TRBD2 (5 bases). Trimming left V 6 bases short and J 0 bases short, with 8 bases between. Germline V gene data show CDR1 as SGHVS and CDR2 as FQNEAQ. The CDR3 sequence is 14 residues long. The CDR3 spells CASRRTANTGELFF. CDR3 DNA sequence: TGTGCCAGCAGAAGGACTGCGAACACCGGGGAGCTGTTTTTT.

The chain has TRBV7-9 and TRBJ1-4; the D is unclear. Trimming pared 2 bases from V and 7 bases from J, leaving 11 bases between. This CDR3 spans 14 amino acids. Germline loops: CDR1 SEHNR, CDR2 FQNEAQ (reference sequence). This chain's CDR3 is CASSLSGPGEKLFF. CDR3 in DNA: TGTGCCAGCAGCTTATCGGGCCCAGGTGAAAAACTGTTTTTT.

This CDR3 is CASSVAGTASRYGYTF. CDR3 nucleotide sequence: TGTGCCAGCAGTGTTGCCGGGACGGCTTCTCGCTATGGCTACACCTTC. V is TRBV7-2 and J is TRBJ1-2; TRBD1 might be the D (5 bases). The V end lost 6 bases, the J end lost 4 bases, and 21 bases lay between the germline ends. The CDR3 loop spans 16 amino acids. Germline CDR1 is SGHTA and CDR2 is FQGNSA. The entire variable domain, with the rest obtained from reference TRBV7-2 and TRBJ1-2, is as follows: GAGVSQSPSNKVTEKGKDVELRCDPISGHTALYWYRQSLGQGLEFLIYFQGNSAPDKSGLPSDRFSAERTGGSVSTLTIQRTQQEDSAVYLCASSVAGTASRYGYTFGSGTRLTVV.

V is TRBV5-1 and J is TRBJ2-7, with D tentatively TRBD2 (5 bases). V was shortened by 4 bases and J by 4 bases, with 15 bases between the two germline ends. This CDR3 comprises 14 residues. Germline values: CDR1 SGHRS, CDR2 YFSETQ. The CDR3 reads CASSGEERRYEQYF. The CDR3 nucleotides are TGCGCCAGCAGCGGTGAGGAGCGGCGATACGAGCAGTACTTC.